The present TCR beta chain was sequenced within a study of shared clonotypes between healthy human individuals (dated by TCRdb to about 2020). With regard to the full study: The cohort included a few men and a couple of women between 18 and 49 years of age. To estimate repertoire size and how much clonotype sharing occurs between individuals, the study deeply sequenced the blood TCR repertoires of about five healthy adults. To increase sequencing depth and limit assay-specific biases, TCR repertoire library preparation and sequencing were carried out by different laboratories using diverse techniques. Each donor's leukapheresis produced roughly between about 0.85 and 10 billion PBMCs. The full study reports these points: The small number of donors limited the genetic and exposure-history diversity represented. Pairwise subsampling indicated that sequencing depth was expected to affect the degree of clonotype sharing among donors. Sampling was limited to blood, and TCR repertoires in tissue likely differ from TCR repertoires in blood.

Using the deep immunoSEQ assay, TCR CDR3 regions were amplified from genomic DNA by multiplex PCR. Extracted genomic DNA from each cell subset was spread evenly across all wells of several immunoSEQ 96-well plates, with each plate serving as a replicate. For unsorted PBMC, 300 to 350 ng genomic DNA, equal to 25,000 to 35,000 T cell genomes, was loaded into each replicate PCR. Genomic DNA from unsorted PBMC was sequenced over ten immunoSEQ deep assay plates. The purified libraries were quantified using a Qubit 3.0 fluorometer, sized with a Bioanalyzer 2100, and then quantified again using the KAPA Library Quantification kit. Every immunoSEQ 96-well plate was sequenced on a dedicated single-read 150-cycle Illumina NextSeq 550 flow cell. The source study handled its data this way. Because the immunoSEQ output held only junctional sequences and lacked quality scores, the filtering could not match the filtering applied to full-length reads. To assign V/J genes and CDR3, sequences were annotated against IMGT germline references using PyIR, a Python wrapper for IgBLAST v1.9. Reads with weak V/J assignments (E-value above 1e-6), missing CDR3, stop codons, out-of-frame junctions, or ambiguous translated residues were removed. A V3J clonotype was defined by an identical inferred V gene, J gene, and CDR3 amino acid sequence. Percentage overlap between repertoires was computed as shared unique clonotypes divided by the size of the smaller repertoire. RTK rarefaction, the Chao1 estimator, and Recon v2.1 estimates of unobserved clonotypes were used to assess repertoire richness. Not all clones reach the TCRdb copy of this immuneACCESS table, which keeps in-frame sequences only. Checked studies attribute under half of the gap to unresolved V genes and leave the rest unexplained. The DNA was the basis for D and trimming; V, J and clone size are from that table. This sample lists about 490,000 clones; roughly 85% were detected once. The ten largest clones take up about an eighth of the sample.

Healthy HIV-negative adults with no recently reported acute infections or vaccinations were included as donors. Only Caucasian adults living in Nashville, Tennessee, USA were represented among the donors. In the unsorted samples, 70 million to 90 million PBMCs were counted, and genomic DNA was extracted using the QIAamp DNA Blood Mini kit. After blood collection by leukapheresis, PBMCs were isolated using Ficoll-Histopaque density gradient centrifugation and then cryopreserved in the vapor phase of liquid nitrogen. Turning to this clone: Its antigen is unknown. Base qualities are not provided; no much larger clone lies one nucleotide away.

CDR3 length: 16 amino acids, cysteine to phenylalanine. The retained sequence is limited to the CDR3, 48 bases, with the frame set at the first base. Looking up the germline V gene yields CDR1 LGHNA and CDR2 YNFKEQ. The V end gives up 5 bases and the J end 6 bases, leaving 8 bases in the junction not matched to a gene. The rearranged chain carries TRBV4-2 and TRBJ2-2, with TRBD2 matching 11 junction bases. The receptor was isolated from a middle-aged woman in good health. Some clones in this sample may be carry-over from other donors' samples. The sequencing sample was made of PBMCs. In nucleotide form, the sequence is TGTGCCAGCAGCTATCTAGCGGGAGGAGGCGCCGGGGAGCTGTTTTTT. It encodes CASSYLAGGGAGELFF.